The 2 T cell receptor beta chains presented below share a single source sample, sequenced in a study of T cell responses to AZD1222 COVID-19 vaccine. Using immunoSEQ multiplex PCR, the repertoire was profiled, and TCRdb retains in-frame clones only, with some absent. Counted here are approximately 190,000 clones, roughly 92% occurring once; the ten biggest clones make up about 1.2%. The sequencing here drew on peripheral blood, taken on day 0 of AZD1222 vaccination. All receptors come from an adult in good health.

The chain joins TRBV28 to TRBJ2-4; 12 bases are shared with TRBD2. After removal of 6 bases from V and 7 bases from J, the junction contained 4 bases not matched to a gene. The CDR3 is made up of 14 amino acids. Germline-derived CDR1 and CDR2 are MDHEN and SYDVKM. In DNA form, the CDR3 reads TGTGCCAGCAGCGCCACTAGCGGGGGGAACATTCAGTACTTC. Its protein is CASSATSGGNIQYF.

The chain has TRBV3-1 (or the pseudogene TRBV3-2) and TRBJ2-2; 7 nucleotides line up with TRBD2. V lost 1 base, J lost 5 bases, and 7 bases stayed unmatched. Germline-derived CDR1 and CDR2 are LGHDT and YNNKEL (reference sequence). The CDR3 is made up of 16 amino acids. The CDR3 region is CASSQGSAGDTGELFF. CDR3 nucleotide sequence: TGTGCCAGCAGCCAAGGTTCTGCGGGGGATACCGGGGAGCTGTTTTTT.